This TCR beta chain was sequenced in a study of blood T cell repertoires in COVID-19. This clone is a singleton in its sample. The repertoire was sequenced with immunoSEQ multiplex PCR; TCRdb's copy has only in-frame clones and lacks some. Among 100,000 to 150,000 clones listed, 80% to 85% were seen once. This CDR3 contains 15 residues. The V end lost 5 bases, the J end lost 5 bases, and 19 bases lay between the germline ends. In germline, CDR1 is MNHEY, CDR2 SMNVEV (reference sequence). J is TRBJ2-7 and V is TRBV27; the D gene is possibly TRBD1 (6 bases). Sequencing input: peripheral blood. The TCR originated in a woman in her twenties or thirties who had recovered from COVID-19. CDR3 DNA sequence: TGTGCCAGCAGTGTACAGGGAGCCCCCCAGGACGAGCAGTACTTC. Translation gives CASSVQGAPQDEQYF.